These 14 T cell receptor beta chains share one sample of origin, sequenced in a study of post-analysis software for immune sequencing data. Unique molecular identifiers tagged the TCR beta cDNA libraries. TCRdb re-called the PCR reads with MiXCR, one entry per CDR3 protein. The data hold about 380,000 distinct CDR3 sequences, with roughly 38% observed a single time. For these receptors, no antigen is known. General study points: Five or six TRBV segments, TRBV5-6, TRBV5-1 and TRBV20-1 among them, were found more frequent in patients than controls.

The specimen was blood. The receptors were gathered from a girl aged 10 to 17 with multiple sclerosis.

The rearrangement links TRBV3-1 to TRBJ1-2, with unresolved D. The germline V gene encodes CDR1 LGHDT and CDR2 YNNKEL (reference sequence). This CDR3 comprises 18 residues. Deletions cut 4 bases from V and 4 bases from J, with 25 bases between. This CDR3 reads CASSPAKYRPRLAYGYTF. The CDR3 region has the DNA TGTGCCAGCAGCCCTGCTAAATACAGACCGCGGCTAGCCTATGGCTACACCTTC.

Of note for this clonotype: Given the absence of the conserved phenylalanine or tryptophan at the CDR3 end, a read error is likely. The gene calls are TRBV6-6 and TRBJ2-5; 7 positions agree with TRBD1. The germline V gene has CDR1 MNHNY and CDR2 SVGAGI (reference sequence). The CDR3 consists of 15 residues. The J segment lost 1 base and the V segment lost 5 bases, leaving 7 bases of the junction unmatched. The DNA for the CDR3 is TGTGCCAGCAGTACCCACGGGACAGCCCAAGAGACCCAGTACCTC. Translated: CASSTHGTAQETQYL.

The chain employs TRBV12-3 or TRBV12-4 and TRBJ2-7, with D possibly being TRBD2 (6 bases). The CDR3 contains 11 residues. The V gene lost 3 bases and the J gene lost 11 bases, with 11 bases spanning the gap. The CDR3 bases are TGTGCCAGCAGTTTCGGAGGGATCAAGTACTTC. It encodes CASSFGGIKYF.

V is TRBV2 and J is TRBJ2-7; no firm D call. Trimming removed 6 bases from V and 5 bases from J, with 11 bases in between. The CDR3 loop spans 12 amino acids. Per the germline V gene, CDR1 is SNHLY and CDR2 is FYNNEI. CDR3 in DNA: TGTGCCAGCAGAGACGGCGAGGACGAGCAGTACTTC. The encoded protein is CASRDGEDEQYF.

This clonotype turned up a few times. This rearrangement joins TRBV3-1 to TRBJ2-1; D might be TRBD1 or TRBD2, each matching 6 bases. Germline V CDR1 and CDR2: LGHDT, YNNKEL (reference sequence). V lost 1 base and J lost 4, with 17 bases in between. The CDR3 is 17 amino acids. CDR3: CASSQVWGAGSYNEQFF. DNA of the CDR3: TGTGCCAGCAGCCAAGTATGGGGGGCGGGGAGTTACAATGAGCAGTTCTTC.

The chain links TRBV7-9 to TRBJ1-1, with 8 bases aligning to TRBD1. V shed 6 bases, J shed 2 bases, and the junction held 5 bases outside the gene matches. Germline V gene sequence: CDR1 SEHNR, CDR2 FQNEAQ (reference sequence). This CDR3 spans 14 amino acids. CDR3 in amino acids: CASRMGQVNTEAFF. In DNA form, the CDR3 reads TGTGCCAGCAGAATGGGACAGGTTAACACTGAAGCTTTCTTT.

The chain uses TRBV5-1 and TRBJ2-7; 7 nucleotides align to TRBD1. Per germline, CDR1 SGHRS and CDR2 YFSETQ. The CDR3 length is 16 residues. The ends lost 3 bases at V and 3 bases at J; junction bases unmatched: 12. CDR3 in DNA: TGCGCCAGCAGCTCGGGCTTTAGAGGACAGGACTACGAGCAGTACTTC. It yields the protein CASSSGFRGQDYEQYF.

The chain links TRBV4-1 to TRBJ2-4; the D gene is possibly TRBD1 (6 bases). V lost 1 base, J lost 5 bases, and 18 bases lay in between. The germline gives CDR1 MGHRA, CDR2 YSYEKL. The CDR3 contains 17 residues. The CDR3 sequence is CASSQVKGPGAENIQYF. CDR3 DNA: TGCGCCAGCAGCCAAGTGAAGGGCCCAGGGGCAGAAAACATTCAGTACTTC.

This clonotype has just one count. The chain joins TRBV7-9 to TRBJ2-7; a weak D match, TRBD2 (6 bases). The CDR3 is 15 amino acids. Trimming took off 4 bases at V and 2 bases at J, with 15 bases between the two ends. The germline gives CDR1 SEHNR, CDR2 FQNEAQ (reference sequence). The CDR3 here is CASSSGPGLTYEQYF. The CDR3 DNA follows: TGTGCCAGCAGCTCCGGTCCGGGACTGACCTACGAGCAGTACTTC.

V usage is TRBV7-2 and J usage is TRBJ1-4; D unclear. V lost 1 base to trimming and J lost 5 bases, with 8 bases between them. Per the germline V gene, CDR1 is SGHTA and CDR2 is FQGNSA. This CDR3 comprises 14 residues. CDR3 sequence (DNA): TGTGCCAGCAGCTTAGTAGAAGCCAATGAAAAACTGTTTTTT. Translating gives CASSLVEANEKLFF.

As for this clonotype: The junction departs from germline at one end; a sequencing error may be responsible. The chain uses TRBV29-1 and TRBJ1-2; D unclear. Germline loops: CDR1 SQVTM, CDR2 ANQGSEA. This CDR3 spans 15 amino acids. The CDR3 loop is CSVEESQLANYGNTF. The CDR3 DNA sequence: TGCAGCGTTGAAGAATCACAGCTAGCTAACTATGGCAACACCTTC.

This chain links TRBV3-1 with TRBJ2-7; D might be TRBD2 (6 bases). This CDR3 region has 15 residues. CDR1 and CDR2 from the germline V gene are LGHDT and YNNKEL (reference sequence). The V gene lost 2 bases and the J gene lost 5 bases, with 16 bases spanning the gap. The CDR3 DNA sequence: TGTGCCAGCAGCCAACTGACGGAGGGCGAACACGAGCAGTACTTC. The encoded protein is CASSQLTEGEHEQYF.

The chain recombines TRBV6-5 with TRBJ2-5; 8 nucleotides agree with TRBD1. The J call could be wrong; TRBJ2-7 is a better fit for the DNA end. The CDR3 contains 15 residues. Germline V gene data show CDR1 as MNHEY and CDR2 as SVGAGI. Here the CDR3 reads CASSIDRGNYYEQYF. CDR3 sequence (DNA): TGTGCCAGCAGCATCGACAGGGGCAACTACTACGAGCAGTACTTC.

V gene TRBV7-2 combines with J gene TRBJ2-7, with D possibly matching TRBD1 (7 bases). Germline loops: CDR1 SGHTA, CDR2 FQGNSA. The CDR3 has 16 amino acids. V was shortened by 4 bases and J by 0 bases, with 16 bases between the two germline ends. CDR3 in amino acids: CASSSPRRGPSYEQYF. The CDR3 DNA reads TGTGCCAGCAGCTCGCCGAGGAGGGGGCCCTCCTACGAGCAGTACTTC.